This TCR beta chain comes out of a study of T-cell reconstitution after alpha-beta-depleted transplantation in children. In germline, CDR1 is SGDLS, CDR2 YYNGEE. The CDR3 length is 15 residues. V was trimmed by 4 bases and J by 0 bases, leaving 11 bases between them. It was with unique molecular identifiers that the TCRbeta library was prepared. TCRdb ran MiXCR on the PCR reads and lists one entry per CDR3 protein. Of 230,000 or so distinct CDR3 sequences listed, about 12% are singletons. The sample here was PBMCs from the stem cell graft donor, taken from the stem cell graft. The chain has TRBV9 and TRBJ1-3; D gene ambiguous. The sequence came from a human donor who donated a stem cell graft to a child with acute lymphoblastic leukemia. Here the CDR3 reads CASSPLGVSGNTIYF. In nucleotides, the CDR3 is TGTGCCAGCAGCCCTCTCGGGGTCTCTGGAAACACCATATATTTT.